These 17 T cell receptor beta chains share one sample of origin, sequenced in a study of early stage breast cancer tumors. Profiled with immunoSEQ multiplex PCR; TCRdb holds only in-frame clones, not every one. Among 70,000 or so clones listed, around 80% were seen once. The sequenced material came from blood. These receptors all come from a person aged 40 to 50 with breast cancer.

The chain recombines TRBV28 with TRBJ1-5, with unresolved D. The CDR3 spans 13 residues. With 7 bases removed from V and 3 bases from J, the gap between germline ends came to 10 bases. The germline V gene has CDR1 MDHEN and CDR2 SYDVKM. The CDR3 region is CASTWGDNQPQHF. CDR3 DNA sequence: TGTGCCAGCACTTGGGGAGACAATCAGCCCCAGCATTTT.

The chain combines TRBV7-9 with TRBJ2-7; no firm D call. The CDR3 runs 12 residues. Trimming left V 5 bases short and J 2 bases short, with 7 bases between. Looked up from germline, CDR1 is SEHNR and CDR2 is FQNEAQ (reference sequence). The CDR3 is CASSPSPYEQYF. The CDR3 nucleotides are TGTGCCAGCAGCCCGTCTCCCTACGAGCAGTACTTC.

Here the CDR3 reads CASSFRTNSYNEQFF. The CDR3 bases are TGTGCCAGCAGCTTTAGGACGAACTCCTACAATGAGCAGTTCTTC. The genes are TRBV5-5 and TRBJ2-1; D uncertain. The CDR3 is 15 amino acids. Germline V gene lookup returns CDR1 SGHKS and CDR2 YYEKEE (reference sequence). V was trimmed by 2 bases and J by 0 bases, leaving 9 bases between them.

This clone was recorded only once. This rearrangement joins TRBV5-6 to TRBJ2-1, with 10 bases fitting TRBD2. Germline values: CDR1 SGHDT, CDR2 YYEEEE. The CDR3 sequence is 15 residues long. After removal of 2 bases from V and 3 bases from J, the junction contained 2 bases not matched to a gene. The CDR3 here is CASSFTSGIYNEQFF. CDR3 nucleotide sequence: TGTGCCAGCAGCTTTACTAGCGGGATCTACAATGAGCAGTTCTTC.

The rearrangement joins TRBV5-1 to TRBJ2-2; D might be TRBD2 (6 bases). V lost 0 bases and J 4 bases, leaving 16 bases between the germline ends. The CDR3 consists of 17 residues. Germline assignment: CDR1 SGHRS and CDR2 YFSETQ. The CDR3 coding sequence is TGCGCCAGCAGCTTGGCCGGGACTCATAGGGGCACCGGGGAGCTGTTTTTT. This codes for CASSLAGTHRGTGELFF.

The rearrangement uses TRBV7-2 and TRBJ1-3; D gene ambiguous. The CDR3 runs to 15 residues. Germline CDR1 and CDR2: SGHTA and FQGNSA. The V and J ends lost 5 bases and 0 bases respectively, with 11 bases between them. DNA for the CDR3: TGTGCCAGCAGCACGTACGGGAGCTCTGGAAACACCATATATTTT. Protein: CASSTYGSSGNTIYF.

CDR3 sequence (DNA): TGTGCCAGCAGCCCGGGACTAGCGGGCCGGTTTTTGTACGAGCAGTACTTC. This gives the protein CASSPGLAGRFLYEQYF. The chain recombines TRBV27 with TRBJ2-7, with 12 bases fitting TRBD2. Trimming cost V 6 bases and J 4 bases; bases outside gene matches: 13. Germline CDR1 MNHEY, CDR2 SMNVEV (reference sequence). The length of the CDR3 is 17 residues.

The CDR3 reads CASSADMATQYF. The CDR3 DNA follows: TGCGCCAGCAGCGCGGACATGGCTACCCAGTACTTC. The chain combines TRBV5-1 with TRBJ2-5, with D possibly TRBD1 on 5 matching bases. The CDR3 is made up of 12 amino acids. The germline gives CDR1 SGHRS, CDR2 YFSETQ. Trimming took 4 bases from V and 8 from J, leaving 12 bases between them. Complete variable domain (other parts from reference TRBV5-1 and TRBJ2-5): KAGVTQTPRYLIKTRGQQVTLSCSPISGHRSVSWYQQTPGQGLQFLFEYFSETQRNKGNFPGRFSGRQFSNSRSEMNVSTLELGDSALYLCASSADMATQYFGPGTRLLVL.

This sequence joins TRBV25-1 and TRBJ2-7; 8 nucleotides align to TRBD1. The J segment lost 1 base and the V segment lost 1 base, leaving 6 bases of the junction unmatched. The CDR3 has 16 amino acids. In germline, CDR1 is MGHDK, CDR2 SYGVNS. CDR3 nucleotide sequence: TGTGCCAGCAGTGAATCCGGACAGGGAGGATCCTACGAGCAGTACTTC. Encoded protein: CASSESGQGGSYEQYF.

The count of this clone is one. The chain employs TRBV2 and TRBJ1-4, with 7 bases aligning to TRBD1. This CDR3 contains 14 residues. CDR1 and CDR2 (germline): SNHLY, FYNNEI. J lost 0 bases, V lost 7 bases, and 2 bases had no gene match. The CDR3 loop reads CASKGATTNEKLFF. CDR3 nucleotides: TGTGCCAGCAAGGGGGCTACAACTAATGAAAAACTGTTTTTT.

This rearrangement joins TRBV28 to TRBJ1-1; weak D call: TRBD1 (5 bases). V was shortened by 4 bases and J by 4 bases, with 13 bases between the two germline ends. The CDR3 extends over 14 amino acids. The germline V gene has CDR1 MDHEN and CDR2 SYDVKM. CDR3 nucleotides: TGTGCCAGCAGTTCCCCGGGGGTAGGCACTGAAGCTTTCTTT. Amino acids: CASSSPGVGTEAFF.

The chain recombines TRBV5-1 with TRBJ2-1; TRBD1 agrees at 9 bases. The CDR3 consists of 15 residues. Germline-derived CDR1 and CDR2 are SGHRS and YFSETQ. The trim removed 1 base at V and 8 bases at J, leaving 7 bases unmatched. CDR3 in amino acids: CASSLLGQGFDEQFF. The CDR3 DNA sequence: TGCGCCAGCAGCTTGTTGGGACAGGGCTTCGATGAGCAGTTCTTC.

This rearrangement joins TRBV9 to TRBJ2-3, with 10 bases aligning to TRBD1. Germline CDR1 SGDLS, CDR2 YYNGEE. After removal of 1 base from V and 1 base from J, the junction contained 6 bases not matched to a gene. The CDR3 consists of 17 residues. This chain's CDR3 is CASSVYSGTGGTDTQYF. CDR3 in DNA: TGTGCCAGCAGCGTATACTCCGGGACAGGGGGCACAGATACGCAGTATTTT. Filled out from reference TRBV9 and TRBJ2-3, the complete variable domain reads DSGVTQTPKHLITATGQRVTLRCSPRSGDLSVYWYQQSLDQGLQFLIQYYNGEERAKGNILERFSAQQFPDLHSELNLSSLELGDSALYFCASSVYSGTGGTDTQYFGPGTRLTVL.

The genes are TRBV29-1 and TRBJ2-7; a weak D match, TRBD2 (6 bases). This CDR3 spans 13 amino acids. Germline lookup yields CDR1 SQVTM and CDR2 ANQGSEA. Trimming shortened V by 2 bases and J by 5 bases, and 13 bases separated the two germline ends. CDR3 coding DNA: TGCAGCGTTGAAAAGGGAGGACGAGACGAGCAGTACTTC. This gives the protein CSVEKGGRDEQYF.

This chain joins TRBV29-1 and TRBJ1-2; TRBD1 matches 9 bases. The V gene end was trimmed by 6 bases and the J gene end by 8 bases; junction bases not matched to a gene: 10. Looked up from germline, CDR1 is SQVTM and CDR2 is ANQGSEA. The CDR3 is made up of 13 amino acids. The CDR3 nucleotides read TGCAGCGTCCTCATACAGGGGGCGCGCGGCTACACCTTC. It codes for CSVLIQGARGYTF.

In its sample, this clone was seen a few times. CDR3 sequence (DNA): TGCAGCGTCCCACCGGGACAGGTAAACAATGAGCAGTTCTTC. Translated: CSVPPGQVNNEQFF. The V and J genes are TRBV29-1 and TRBJ2-1; 8 bases fit TRBD1. This CDR3 has 14 amino acids. Per the germline V gene, CDR1 is SQVTM and CDR2 is ANQGSEA. V was pared by 6 bases and J by 5 bases, with 9 bases of the junction left unmatched.

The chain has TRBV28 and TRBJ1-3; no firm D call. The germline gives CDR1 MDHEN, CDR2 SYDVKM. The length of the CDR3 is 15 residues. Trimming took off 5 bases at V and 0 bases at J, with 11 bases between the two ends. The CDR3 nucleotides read TGTGCCAGCAGTCTCTCCGACCTCTCTGGAAACACCATATATTTT. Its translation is CASSLSDLSGNTIYF.